Presented here are 29 T cell receptor beta chains from one specimen sequenced in a study of OX40 agonist ivuxolimab in advanced cancers. The table came from immunoSEQ multiplex PCR; TCRdb's copy has only in-frame clones and leaves some out. The profile covers 75,000 to 90,000 clones, with roughly nine tenths appearing a single time and approximately 1.2% taken by the ten largest. The sequences come from CD4+ or CD8+ T cells sorted from blood, collected in a trial of the OX40 agonist ivuxolimab. These receptors were obtained from an adult with an advanced solid tumor such as melanoma, head and neck, liver or kidney cancer.

V gene TRBV2 combines with J gene TRBJ2-1; 9 bases map to TRBD2. The V gene end was trimmed by 3 bases and the J gene end by 3 bases; junction bases not matched to a gene: 3. The CDR3 is 15 residues long. Germline CDR1 and CDR2: SNHLY and FYNNEI. CDR3 in amino acids: CASSEAGGRYNEQFF. For the CDR3, the DNA is TGTGCCAGCAGTGAGGCGGGAGGGCGCTACAATGAGCAGTTCTTC.

The genes are TRBV5-1 and TRBJ1-2; D ambiguous. The CDR3 consists of 14 residues. Germline CDR1 SGHRS, CDR2 YFSETQ. Between the trimmed V and J ends, which lost 5 bases and 0 bases, there was a span of 11 bases. The CDR3 sequence is CASSFTDSNYGYTF. Written as DNA, the CDR3 is TGCGCCAGCAGTTTCACCGATTCTAACTATGGCTACACCTTC.

V is TRBV6-1 and J is TRBJ2-5; tentative D call: TRBD1 (6 bases). The CDR3 consists of 15 residues. Germline V lookup: CDR1 MNHNS, CDR2 SASEGT. The germline V and J ends were trimmed by 1 base and 5 bases, with 14 bases remaining between them. CDR3 in amino acids: CASSEGIGQGETQYF. DNA of the CDR3: TGTGCCAGCAGTGAAGGGATCGGGCAGGGGGAGACCCAGTACTTC.

The rearrangement links TRBV18 to TRBJ2-2; 8 nucleotides align to TRBD1. The CDR3 sequence is 14 residues long. Trimming took 8 bases from V and 1 from J; bases not matched to a gene: 3. Germline-derived CDR1 and CDR2 are KGHSH and LQKENI. The CDR3 DNA is TGTGCCAGCGAAGACAGGGGGAACACCGGGGAGCTGTTTTTT. It encodes CASEDRGNTGELFF.

The chain has TRBV21-1 and TRBJ2-3. TRBV21-1 is flagged as a pseudogene. This CDR3 is 19 amino acids long. The CDR3 nucleotides read TGTGCCAGCAGCAAAGGGGGGATAGTAAGGGGAACCCTCACAGATACGCAGTATTTT. Translating it yields CASSKGGIVRGTLTDTQYF.

The CDR3 region is CASSLVQREIDTQYF. CDR3 coding DNA: TGTGCCAGCAGCTTGGTCCAGCGGGAGATAGATACGCAGTATTTT. The rearrangement joins TRBV5-6 to TRBJ2-3; 8 positions match TRBD2. The CDR3 extends over 15 amino acids. The V gene's germline CDR1 is SGHDT and CDR2 YYEEEE. V shed 0 bases, J shed 5 bases, and the junction held 5 bases outside the gene matches.

The V gene is TRBV10-2, the J gene TRBJ2-7; 7 bases fit TRBD2. V lost 5 bases and J lost 7; bases outside the gene matches: 11. This CDR3 region has 14 residues. Germline loops: CDR1 WSHSY, CDR2 SAAADI. CDR3 sequence: CASSLAAGVSEQYF. DNA for the CDR3: TGCGCCAGCAGTTTGGCGGCGGGGGTGTCTGAGCAGTACTTC.

V gene TRBV6-6 combines with J gene TRBJ2-3; D is unresolved. The CDR3 extends over 12 amino acids. Trimming stripped 6 bases from V and 5 bases from J, with 9 bases between. CDR1 is MNHNY, CDR2 SVGAGI, per germline (reference sequence). The CDR3 region is CASRHLGDTQYF. The CDR3 nucleotides read TGTGCCAGCAGACACCTAGGAGATACGCAGTATTTT.

V usage is TRBV6-4 and J usage is TRBJ2-3; D assignment may be TRBD1 or TRBD2 (6 bases each). This CDR3 contains 17 residues. V lost 2 bases, J lost 3 bases, and 18 bases lay in between. CDR1 is MRHNA and CDR2 is SNTAGT in the germline V gene. The CDR3 DNA is TGTGCCAGCAGTGACCCCAAGGGGGGAGTTGGGACAGATACGCAGTATTTT. Translated, it gives CASSDPKGGVGTDTQYF.

The CDR3 DNA is TGCGCCAGCAGCTTGGGAGGCACAGATACGCAGTATTTT. Translation gives CASSLGGTDTQYF. The V gene is TRBV5-1, the J gene TRBJ2-3, with no clear D. This CDR3 is built from 13 residues. The germline V gene encodes CDR1 SGHRS and CDR2 YFSETQ. Trimming stripped 0 bases from V and 1 base from J, with 3 bases between.

CDR3 sequence reads: CASSDSAGGWNEQFF. CDR3 nucleotides: TGTGCCAGCAGTGATAGTGCAGGGGGCTGGAATGAGCAGTTCTTC. The genes are TRBV6-4 and TRBJ2-1; 8 nucleotides match TRBD1. The CDR3 has 15 amino acids. Germline trimming cut 3 bases from V and 7 bases from J; bases unmatched to any gene: 8. Germline loops: CDR1 MRHNA, CDR2 SNTAGT.

The chain joins TRBV6-1 to TRBJ2-5; a weak D match, TRBD2 (5 bases). Germline-derived CDR1 and CDR2 are MNHNS and SASEGT. V was shortened by 8 bases and J by 2 bases, with 18 bases between the two germline ends. The CDR3 totals 15 residues. CDR3 protein: CASSVGNLGQETQYF. CDR3 sequence (DNA): TGTGCCAGCTCGGTCGGGAATTTGGGGCAAGAGACCCAGTACTTC.

The chain couples TRBV4-3 to TRBJ2-1; D is uncertain. The CDR3 is made up of 14 amino acids. The germline V and J ends were trimmed by 5 bases and 5 bases, with 13 bases remaining between them. CDR1 LGHNA and CDR2 YSLEER come from the germline V gene. The CDR3 sequence: CASSFLSGDNEQFF. The CDR3 region has the DNA TGCGCCAGCAGCTTTCTATCCGGTGACAATGAGCAGTTCTTC.

The chain links TRBV19 to TRBJ2-6, with no clear D. V was cut by 5 bases and J by 0 bases, with 8 bases left in between. Germline V CDR1 and CDR2: LNHDA, SQIVND (reference sequence). This CDR3 has 15 amino acids. CDR3 DNA sequence: TGTGCCAGTAGTCTTCAGATCTCTGGGGCCAACGTCCTGACTTTC. Its translation: CASSLQISGANVLTF. The full variable domain, completed using reference TRBV19 and TRBJ2-6, is DGGITQSPKYLFRKEGQNVTLSCEQNLNHDAMYWYRQDPGQGLRLIYYSQIVNDFQKGDIAEGYSVSREKKESFPLTVTSAQKNPTAFYLCASSLQISGANVLTFGAGSRLTVL.

J is TRBJ2-3 and V is TRBV30; no definite D call. Germline V gives CDR1 GTSNPN, CDR2 SVGIG (reference sequence). This CDR3 is 14 amino acids long. Trimming took 2 bases from V and 0 from J, leaving 9 bases between them. The CDR3 coding sequence is TGTGCCTGGAGTCTGGGATGGAGCACAGATACGCAGTATTTT. This gives the protein CAWSLGWSTDTQYF.

The chain couples TRBV9 to TRBJ1-5, with 10 bases identical to TRBD1. The CDR3 sequence is 20 residues long. Germline V lookup: CDR1 SGDLS, CDR2 YYNGEE. The V and J ends lost 5 bases and 0 bases, in that order; junction bases with no gene match: 17. Written as DNA, the CDR3 is TGTGCCAGCAGTCGAGCCGGGACAGGGGATATAGCTCATAGCAATCAGCCCCAGCATTTT. The encoded protein is CASSRAGTGDIAHSNQPQHF.

J is TRBJ2-6 and V is TRBV5-1; no reliable D call. V shed 1 base and J shed 0 bases, with 5 bases lying between them. The germline V gene has CDR1 SGHRS and CDR2 YFSETQ. The CDR3 length is 15 residues. This CDR3 is CASSLYGSGANVLTF. The CDR3 DNA reads as TGCGCCAGCAGCTTGTATGGCTCTGGGGCCAACGTCCTGACTTTC.

This chain links TRBV30 with TRBJ2-7; possible D gene TRBD1, 5 bases. Germline V CDR1 and CDR2: GTSNPN, SVGIG (reference sequence). The CDR3 spans 12 residues. The ends were cut back, 3 bases at V and 3 bases at J, with 9 bases in the middle. CDR3 bases: TGTGCCTGGAGGACAGCTAGCTACGAGCAGTACTTC. This gives the protein CAWRTASYEQYF.

This chain joins TRBV6-1 and TRBJ2-5; D remains ambiguous. The CDR3 covers 12 residues. Germline V gene sequence: CDR1 MNHNS, CDR2 SASEGT. V lost 6 bases and J lost 4, with 9 bases in between. CDR3 sequence: CASSAQRETQYF. The CDR3 DNA is TGTGCCAGCAGCGCACAGCGAGAGACCCAGTACTTC.

This clone has just one count. This sequence joins TRBV7-2 and TRBJ2-5; TRBD2 aligns across 7 bases. Germline-derived CDR1 and CDR2 are SGHTA and FQGNSA. The CDR3 consists of 13 residues. J gave up 5 bases and V 6 bases, and 6 bases lay outside the gene matches. DNA for the CDR3: TGTGCCAGCAGTTACGGGGGGAGCGAGACCCAGTACTTC. Protein: CASSYGGSETQYF.

The chain is built from TRBV11-3 and TRBJ2-3, with D hard to call. The ends were cut back, 3 bases at V and 4 bases at J, with 14 bases in the middle. The CDR3 runs to 15 residues. The germline CDR1 and CDR2 sequences are SGHNT and YENEEA. The CDR3 bases are TGTGCCAGCAGCTTGGATTCTAGGTGGTCAGATACGCAGTATTTT. It yields the protein CASSLDSRWSDTQYF.

The chain couples TRBV21-1 to TRBJ2-5; the DNA was not used to check the table's D call, TRBD1. TRBV21-1 constitutes a pseudogene. The CDR3 contains 13 residues. In DNA form, the CDR3 reads TGTGCCAGCAGGGGACAGAGCGCGGGGACCCAGTACTTC. Translated: CASRGQSAGTQYF.

In the case of this clone: This sample also contains other DNA sequences that code for the same CDR3. The chain employs TRBV7-2 and TRBJ2-7; D may correspond to TRBD1 or TRBD2 (5 bases each). Germline lookup yields CDR1 SGHTA and CDR2 FQGNSA. CDR3 length: 13 amino acids. V lost 4 bases and J lost 4, with 11 bases in between. CDR3: CASSSGTTYEQYF. The CDR3 DNA is TGTGCCAGCAGCTCCGGGACCACTTACGAGCAGTACTTC.

CDR3 bases: TGTGCCACCACTGGACAGGGGTTGAACACTGAAGCTTTCTTT. Amino acid sequence: CATTGQGLNTEAFF. This chain uses TRBV10-3 with TRBJ1-1, with TRBD1 matching over 9 bases. The CDR3 is made up of 14 amino acids. Germline V gene lookup returns CDR1 ENHRY and CDR2 SYGVKD. V dropped 10 bases and J dropped 0; count of bases not matched to a gene: 6.

The V gene is TRBV6-1, the J gene TRBJ1-1; tentative D call: TRBD1 (5 bases). CDR3 size: 12 residues. V was pared by 6 bases and J by 4 bases, with 9 bases between. Germline assignment: CDR1 MNHNS and CDR2 SASEGT. The CDR3 region has the DNA TGTGCCAGCAGGCTAGGGGTCACTGAAGCTTTCTTT. Its translation: CASRLGVTEAFF.

This rearrangement joins TRBV4-2 to TRBJ1-1; tentative D call: TRBD1 (6 bases). Trimming cost V 0 bases and J 3 bases, with 14 bases left between them. The CDR3 sequence is 16 residues long. CDR1 and CDR2 (germline): LGHNA, YNFKEQ. The CDR3 here is CASSQEMGARDTEAFF. The CDR3 region has the DNA TGTGCCAGCAGCCAAGAAATGGGGGCTCGGGACACTGAAGCTTTCTTT.

The chain links TRBV11-2 to TRBJ2-5, with a possible D match to TRBD2 (6 bases). V gave up 5 bases and J gave up 4 bases, with 20 bases separating them. Germline V gives CDR1 SGHAT, CDR2 FQNNGV. The CDR3 runs 16 residues. The CDR3 nucleotides are TGTGCCAGCAGCCCCGGGGGTAGTCAATGGCTAGAGACCCAGTACTTC. Its protein product is CASSPGGSQWLETQYF.

The rearrangement joins TRBV5-1 to TRBJ1-5, with a possible D match to TRBD1 (5 bases). Germline assignment: CDR1 SGHRS and CDR2 YFSETQ. Trimming removed 3 bases at V and 8 bases at J, with 12 bases between. The CDR3 totals 13 residues. The CDR3 region is CASSSEGREPQHF. The CDR3 region has the DNA TGCGCCAGCAGCTCGGAGGGCAGGGAGCCCCAGCATTTT.

The J gene is TRBJ2-2, the V gene TRBV9; perhaps TRBD2 as D (5 bases). Germline CDR1 SGDLS, CDR2 YYNGEE. The CDR3 totals 16 residues. V dropped 0 bases and J dropped 1 base, with 10 bases sitting between them. The CDR3 DNA follows: TGTGCCAGCAGCGTAGGTCCAGCGGAGAACACCGGGGAGCTGTTTTTT. Translated: CASSVGPAENTGELFF.